The T cell receptor (beta chain) under discussion was sequenced for a study of T cells after yellow fever vaccination. Overall study: Fractions low in cell number were prepared with SMART-Seq v4 Ultra Low Input. Study-wide points: The secondary response was weaker but peaked faster, day 5 versus 15. At under 97% for CD4 and almost 90% for CD8, most primary-vaccination clones showed up again after the booster. Any FACS-sorted repertoire could hold abundant clonotypes that contaminate it from the bulk population.

Trimming pared 1 base from V and 2 bases from J, leaving 4 bases between. This CDR3 is built from 13 residues. CDR1 and CDR2 from the germline V gene are MGHDK and SYGVNS. TCRdb analysed the 5' RACE reads with MiXCR anew, one entry per CDR3 protein. Among hundreds of thousands of distinct CDR3 sequences listed, roughly 14% were seen once. Note on this clonotype: The antigen remains unidentified.

The source was PBMCs, collected on the day of the yellow fever booster vaccination. This TCR was sampled from a man between 25 and 39 years old who received the YFV17D yellow fever vaccine. This chain joins TRBV25-1 and TRBJ2-3; no definite D call. The CDR3 nucleotides are TGTGCCAGCAGTGAATGGGCCACAGATACGCAGTATTTT. Protein product: CASSEWATDTQYF.